This T cell receptor beta chain was identified in a study of T cells in Graves' hyperthyroidism and ophthalmopathy. Germline assignment: CDR1 LNHDA and CDR2 SQIVND (reference sequence). The CDR3 extends over 15 amino acids. V shed 5 bases and J shed 3 bases, with 14 bases lying between them. Researchers took RNA transcripts and amplified the TCR beta CDR3 regions from them. HTBI primers drove first-round RT-PCR of the TCR CDR3. TCRdb reprocessed the multiplex PCR reads via MiXCR and lists one record per CDR3 protein. The table includes over 700,000 distinct CDR3 sequences, about 17% detected once. This clonotype has a handful of counts.

The genes are TRBV19 and TRBJ1-5; D possibly corresponds to TRBD1 (5 bases). The clonotype originates from a woman between 45 and 60 years old with Graves' hyperthyroidism that later progressed to Graves' ophthalmopathy. The sequenced sample consisted of blood. The CDR3 DNA reads TGTGCCAGTAGTCTGGGGCTGGGGACCAATCAGCCCCAGCATTTT. This codes for CASSLGLGTNQPQHF.